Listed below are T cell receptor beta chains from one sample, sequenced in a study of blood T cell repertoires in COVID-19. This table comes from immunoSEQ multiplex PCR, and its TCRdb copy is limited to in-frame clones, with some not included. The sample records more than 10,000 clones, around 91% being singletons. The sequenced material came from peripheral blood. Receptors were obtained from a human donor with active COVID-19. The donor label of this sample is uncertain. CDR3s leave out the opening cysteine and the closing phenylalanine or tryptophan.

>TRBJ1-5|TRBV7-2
ASSPHRNQPQH
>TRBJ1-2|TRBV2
ASAGKYGYT
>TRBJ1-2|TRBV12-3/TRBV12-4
ASSLGGGRDC
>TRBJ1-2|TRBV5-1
ASSPWASGQAISNYGYT
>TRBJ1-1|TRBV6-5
ASSSTGGASF
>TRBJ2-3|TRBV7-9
ASSLSGGTADTQY
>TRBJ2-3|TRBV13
ASSTSRGLADLMTRADTQY
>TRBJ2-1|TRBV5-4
ASSLALAGPNEQF
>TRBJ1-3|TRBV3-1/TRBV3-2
ASSQGSSGNTIY
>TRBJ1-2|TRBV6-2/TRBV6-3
ASSLTGAPNYGYT
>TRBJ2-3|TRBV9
ASSVRQGATDTQY
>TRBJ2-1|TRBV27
ASRGTGGPNEQF
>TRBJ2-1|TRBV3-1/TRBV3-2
ASSQHRGSSRSYNEQF
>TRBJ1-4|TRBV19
ASSIGGGKLF
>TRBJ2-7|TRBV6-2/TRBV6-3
ASSLRGRIVPYEQY
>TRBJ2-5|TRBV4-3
ASSQQGLAGGSETQY
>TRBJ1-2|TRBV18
ASSEDGYT
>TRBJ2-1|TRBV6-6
ASSYPTFHEQF
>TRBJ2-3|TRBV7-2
ASSLSLGRGRKDTQY
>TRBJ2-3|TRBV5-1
ASSSPGTRITDTQY
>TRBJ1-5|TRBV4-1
ASSRGGWSGNQPQH
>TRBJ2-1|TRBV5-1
ASSDRSSYNEQF